This T cell receptor (beta chain) was recorded in a study of blood T cell repertoires in COVID-19. Assay: immunoSEQ multiplex PCR; the TCRdb copy retains only in-frame clones and omits some. The repertoire includes about 250,000 clones, 88% of them detected once, and around 3% sits in the top ten. The CDR3 sequence is 13 residues long. Germline CDR1 and CDR2: GTSNPN and SVGIG (reference sequence). After removal of 5 bases from V and 8 bases from J, the junction contained 5 bases not matched to a gene. This clone was recorded a few times. The clonotype was recovered from a woman between 50 and 59 years old who had recovered from COVID-19. The chain is built from TRBV30 and TRBJ1-6, with TRBD1 matching over 8 bases. Material: PBMCs or T cells enriched from blood (not recorded which). For the CDR3, the DNA is TGTGCCTGGGGTCAACAGGGGGATTCACCCCTCCACTTT. Protein sequence: CAWGQQGDSPLHF.